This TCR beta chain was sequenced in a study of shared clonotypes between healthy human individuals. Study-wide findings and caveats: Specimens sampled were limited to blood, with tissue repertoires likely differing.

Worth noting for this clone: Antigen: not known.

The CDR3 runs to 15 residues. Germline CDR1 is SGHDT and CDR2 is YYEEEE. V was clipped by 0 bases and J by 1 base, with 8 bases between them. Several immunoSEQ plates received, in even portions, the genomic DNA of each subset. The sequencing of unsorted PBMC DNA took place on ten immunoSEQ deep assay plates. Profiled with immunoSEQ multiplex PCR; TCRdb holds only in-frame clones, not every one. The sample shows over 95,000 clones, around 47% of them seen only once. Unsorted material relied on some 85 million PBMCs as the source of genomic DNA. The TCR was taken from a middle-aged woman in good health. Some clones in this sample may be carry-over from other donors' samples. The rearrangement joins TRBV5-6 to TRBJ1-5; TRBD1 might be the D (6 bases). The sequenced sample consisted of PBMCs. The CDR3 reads CASSLGGGSNQPQHF. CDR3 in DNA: TGTGCCAGCAGCTTGGGAGGGGGGAGCAATCAGCCCCAGCATTTT.